The 13 T cell receptor beta chains presented below share a single source sample, sequenced in a study of prognosis after radiotherapy for stage I lung cancer. Starting from genomic DNA, TCR beta CDR3 was amplified through two-round multiplex PCR. First-round PCR, the initial amplification, used primers specific to each TRBV and TRBJ gene. Each CDR3 protein gets one entry after TCRdb re-called the multiplex PCR reads with MiXCR. The table lists fewer than 25,000 distinct CDR3 sequences, about 26% of them singletons, with under 25% in the top ten. This specimen was PBMCs, taken before or after stereotactic body radiation therapy (not recorded which). These receptors were collected from a donor over 45 with non-small cell lung cancer.

This clonotype occurred many times. The chain recombines TRBV4-3 with TRBJ2-1, with 7 nucleotides matching TRBD2. V trimming: 4 bases; J trimming: 6 bases; junction bases outside the gene matches: 9. Germline V CDR1 and CDR2: LGHNA, YSLEER. The CDR3 loop spans 15 amino acids. The CDR3 sequence: CASSPGAGLVNEQFF. The CDR3, as DNA: TGCGCCAGCAGCCCCGGAGCGGGACTGGTCAATGAGCAGTTCTTC.

This clonotype was counted ten times or more. This chain joins TRBV20-1 and TRBJ2-5; D remains unclear. Per the germline V gene, CDR1 is DFQATT and CDR2 is SNEGSKA (reference sequence). Trimming stripped 0 bases from V and 4 bases from J, with 15 bases between. The CDR3 spans 15 residues. CDR3 loop: CSARDGIVGGETQYF. The CDR3 region has the DNA TGCAGTGCTAGAGATGGGATTGTAGGTGGAGAGACCCAGTACTTC.

Note on this clonotype: The germline gene is not matched at one end of the junction; a read error may be the cause. The chain is built from TRBV18 and TRBJ2-2, with D unclear. CDR1 is KGHSH, CDR2 LQKENI, per germline. The CDR3 has 13 amino acids. The CDR3 reads CASSPAGVGGAVF. The DNA for the CDR3 is TGTGCCAGCTCACCAGCTGGGGTTGGCGGAGCTGTTTTT.

This clonotype occurred many times. The chain employs TRBV6-1 and TRBJ1-5; 8 bases are a match to TRBD1. The CDR3 has 16 residues. The germline CDR1 and CDR2 sequences are MNHNS and SASEGT. Trimming removed 7 bases from V and 2 bases from J; junction bases left unmatched: 10. DNA for the CDR3: TGTGCCAGCACCTCCGGACAGGGTAAGGGCAATCAGCCCCAGCATTTT. Its protein is CASTSGQGKGNQPQHF.

This clonotype was counted at least ten times. Germline is not matched at one junction end, which may reflect a read error. The genes are TRBV6-5 and TRBJ2-1, with D hard to call. The germline CDR1 and CDR2 sequences are MNHEY and SVGAGI. This CDR3 spans 12 amino acids. CDR3 bases: TGTGCCAGCGGTTACGGGTTGGATGAGCAGTTCTTC. Protein product: CASGYGLDEQFF.

Judged by abundance, this clonotype is medium-sized. The V gene is TRBV4-1, the J gene TRBJ1-1; D call uncertain. CDR3 length equals 14 residues. Germline V lookup: CDR1 MGHRA, CDR2 YSYEKL. Trimming removed 0 bases at V and 0 bases at J, with 5 bases between. DNA for the CDR3: TGCGCCAGCAGCCAAGAATCTTTGAACACTGAAGCTTTCTTT. Encoded protein: CASSQESLNTEAFF.

This clonotype has ten or more counts. The chain combines TRBV12-3 or TRBV12-4 with TRBJ2-7; D not resolved. The CDR3 is made up of 14 amino acids. Between the trimmed V and J ends, which lost 5 bases and 5 bases, there was a span of 16 bases. Here the CDR3 reads CASSPLGERDEQYF. CDR3 coding DNA: TGTGCCAGCAGTCCCCTCGGAGAGCGAGACGAGCAGTACTTC.

This clonotype was found many times. This chain links TRBV6-1 with TRBJ1-1; D unclear. The germline CDR1 and CDR2 sequences are MNHNS and SASEGT. The CDR3 runs 14 residues. V lost 1 base to trimming and J lost 0 bases, with 6 bases between them. CDR3 coding DNA: TGTGCCAGCAGTGAAGAATTTTTGAACACTGAAGCTTTCTTT. Translated: CASSEEFLNTEAFF.

This clonotype was counted many times. The CDR3 coding sequence is TGTGCCAGCAGCCCCGAGCGGGAGTCAGATACGCAGTATTTT. Encoded protein: CASSPERESDTQYF. The chain uses TRBV6-1 and TRBJ2-3, with 8 positions matching TRBD2. Trimming took 6 bases from V and 4 from J; bases not matched to a gene: 6. The CDR3 spans 14 residues. Germline V CDR1 and CDR2: MNHNS, SASEGT.

Only a few counts were recorded for this clonotype. A much more abundant neighbour one base away suggests this may be a read error. The chain combines TRBV9 with TRBJ2-3; 9 bases align to TRBD2. The CDR3 contains 16 residues. The ends lost 1 base at V and 5 bases at J; junction bases unmatched: 8. Germline lookup yields CDR1 SGDLS and CDR2 YYNGEE. In DNA, the CDR3 is TGTGCCAGCAGCGTATTGGCGGGAGGGATCATAGATACGCAGTATTTT. Protein sequence: CASSVLAGGIIDTQYF.

Turning to this clonotype: It is likely a read error: a sequence one base away is far more abundant. V usage is TRBV6-5 and J usage is TRBJ1-6; a weak D match, TRBD1 (5 bases). The CDR3 runs to 13 residues. Looked up from germline, CDR1 is MNHEY and CDR2 is SVGAGI. CDR3 sequence (DNA): TGTGCCAGCAGTTATATGGGGGAGTCCGACACTTTCTTT. Residues: CASSYMGESDTFF.

Note on this clonotype: A much more abundant neighbour one base away suggests this may be a read error. The J gene is TRBJ2-2, the V gene TRBV4-2; the match to TRBD1 covers 8 bases. Germline loops: CDR1 LGHNA, CDR2 YNFKEQ. The CDR3 consists of 16 residues. The CDR3 sequence is CASSQATGDETEELFF. The CDR3 bases are TGTGCCAGCAGCCAAGCGACAGGGGACGAAACCGAGGAGCTGTTTTTT.

At least ten counts were recorded for this clonotype. This chain uses TRBV7-9 with TRBJ1-6; D not resolved. The CDR3 totals 13 residues. Trimming shortened V by 0 bases and J by 7 bases, and 4 bases separated the two germline ends. Germline V lookup: CDR1 SEHNR, CDR2 FQNEAQ (reference sequence). CDR3 coding DNA: TGTGCCAGCAGCTTAGCCGGGAATTCACCCCTCCACTTT. As protein: CASSLAGNSPLHF.